The 26 T cell receptor beta chains given below trace back to one sample, sequenced in a study of blood T cells in healthy people across ages. Sample-barcoded 5' priming and a J-beta primer mix drove a second PCR of about 7 to 11 cycles. TCRdb itself ran the 5' RACE reads through MiXCR, one entry per CDR3 protein. Among about 770,000 distinct CDR3 sequences listed, approximately 44% were seen once. The specimen sequenced was blood. The receptors come from a man aged 60-69 years in good health.

This clonotype came up many times. This sequence joins TRBV7-3 and TRBJ2-3; TRBD1 matches 7 bases. CDR1 SGHTA and CDR2 FQGTGA come from the germline V gene. This CDR3 has 15 amino acids. J gave up 0 bases and V 5 bases, and 5 bases lay outside the gene matches. The CDR3 reads CASSRQGLSTDTQYF. Written as DNA, the CDR3 is TGTGCCAGCAGCCGACAGGGATTGAGCACAGATACGCAGTATTTT.

V usage is TRBV7-9 and J usage is TRBJ1-2; no definite D call. With 1 base removed from V and 6 bases from J, the gap between germline ends came to 12 bases. This CDR3 region has 14 residues. Germline CDR1 reads SEHNR; CDR2 reads FQNEAQ (reference sequence). The CDR3 loop reads CASSLVGKAHGYTF. As DNA, the CDR3 is TGTGCCAGCAGCTTAGTAGGGAAAGCACATGGCTACACCTTC.

The CDR3 sequence is CASSFGRREQYF. In DNA, the CDR3 is TGTGCCAGCAGCTTCGGTCGGCGGGAGCAGTACTTC. The chain recombines TRBV7-2 with TRBJ2-7; no definite D call. The ends were cut back, 3 bases at V and 7 bases at J, with 10 bases in the middle. The CDR3 covers 12 residues. Germline CDR1 SGHTA, CDR2 FQGNSA.

This chain joins TRBV28 and TRBJ2-7, with TRBD2 as a possible D gene (7 bases). Trimming took 2 bases from V and 0 from J, leaving 11 bases between them. The CDR3 runs to 15 residues. Per germline, CDR1 MDHEN and CDR2 SYDVKM. CDR3 residues: CASSLGRGPSYEQYF. DNA of the CDR3: TGTGCCAGCAGTTTAGGGCGGGGGCCCTCCTACGAGCAGTACTTC.

This rearrangement joins TRBV7-2 to TRBJ2-3; TRBD1 matches 9 bases. Per germline, CDR1 SGHTA and CDR2 FQGNSA. There are 19 residues in the CDR3. The junction had 15 bases not matched to a gene; V was cut back by 4 bases and J by 1 base. The CDR3 bases are TGTGCCAGCAGCTCGAGGGCCCGACGGTGGACAGGGGGCACAGATACGCAGTATTTT. Translation: CASSSRARRWTGGTDTQYF.

The rearrangement joins TRBV6-1 to TRBJ2-3; 8 bases line up with TRBD2. The germline V gene has CDR1 MNHNS and CDR2 SASEGT. V was clipped by 5 bases and J by 2 bases; unmatched bases: 6. The length of the CDR3 is 15 residues. The CDR3 is CASSHSGINTDTQYF. The CDR3 DNA sequence: TGTGCCAGCAGTCATAGCGGGATAAACACAGATACGCAGTATTTT.

The rearrangement uses TRBV6-2 or TRBV6-3 and TRBJ2-7; D gene uncertain. The CDR3 runs to 14 residues. V lost 2 bases to trimming and J lost 2 bases, with 10 bases between them. The V gene's germline CDR1 is MNHEY and CDR2 SVGEGT. As DNA, the CDR3 is TGTGCCAGCAGTTACGGCCGGATTACCTACGAGCAGTACTTC. Translated: CASSYGRITYEQYF.

The rearrangement joins TRBV7-2 to TRBJ2-1; D is ambiguous. The CDR3 sequence is 17 residues long. CDR1 and CDR2 from the germline V gene are SGHTA and FQGNSA. V was cut by 4 bases and J by 0 bases, with 16 bases left in between. The CDR3 DNA is TGTGCCAGCAGCTCCTCCGGTGGGTGGGCCTCCTACAATGAGCAGTTCTTC. It is translated as CASSSSGGWASYNEQFF.

This chain links TRBV7-8 with TRBJ2-3; D uncertain. Germline CDR1 reads SGHVS; CDR2 reads FQNEAQ. CDR3 length: 13 amino acids. Trimming removed 5 bases at V and 6 bases at J, with 12 bases between. Written as DNA, the CDR3 is TGTGCCAGCAGCCCAAATTCGGGTGATACGCAGTATTTT. Translating gives CASSPNSGDTQYF.

A few counts support this clonotype. This sequence joins TRBV10-3 and TRBJ1-1; 7 nucleotides agree with TRBD1. From germline, CDR1 is ENHRY and CDR2 SYGVKD. CDR3 length equals 13 residues. The ends lost 5 bases at V and 10 bases at J; junction bases unmatched: 10. The CDR3 sequence is CAISRQGQEGAFF. CDR3 coding DNA: TGTGCCATCAGTCGACAGGGCCAGGAGGGAGCTTTCTTT.

This clonotype has a handful of counts. The chain employs TRBV20-1 and TRBJ1-1; tentatively, D is TRBD1 (5 bases). Germline V gives CDR1 DFQATT, CDR2 SNEGSKA (reference sequence). CDR3 size: 14 residues. DNA for the CDR3: TGCAGATTGCGACCGGGACCCATGAACACTGAAGCTTTCTTT. This encodes CRLRPGPMNTEAFF.

This chain uses TRBV29-1 with TRBJ2-7; D call uncertain. The V end lost 6 bases, the J end lost 0 bases, and 18 bases lay between the germline ends. Germline CDR1 reads SQVTM; CDR2 reads ANQGSEA. The CDR3 is 15 amino acids. The DNA of the CDR3 is TGCAGCGTCCGCCTCAGAGCCCAGAGCTCCTACGAGCAGTACTTC. Residues: CSVRLRAQSSYEQYF.

Only a few counts were recorded for this clonotype. This rearrangement joins TRBV27 to TRBJ2-5; 11 bases are a match to TRBD2. CDR1 and CDR2 from the germline V gene are MNHEY and SMNVEV (reference sequence). V was pared by 5 bases and J by 2 bases, with 4 bases of the junction left unmatched. The CDR3 loop spans 15 amino acids. Here the CDR3 reads CASSPLAGDQETQYF. The CDR3, as DNA: TGTGCCAGCAGTCCACTAGCGGGGGATCAAGAGACCCAGTACTTC.

This clonotype has a handful of counts. The chain links TRBV7-6 to TRBJ2-3; no clear D gene. This CDR3 is 19 amino acids long. Germline V gives CDR1 SGHVS, CDR2 FNYEAQ. V was shortened by 0 bases and J by 0 bases, with 19 bases between the two germline ends. The CDR3 sequence: CASSLALGNPPSSTDTQYF. The DNA for the CDR3 is TGTGCCAGCAGCTTAGCGCTTGGAAACCCACCTTCTAGCACAGATACGCAGTATTTT.

The chain joins TRBV28 to TRBJ2-7; no clear D gene. The J call is doubtful: the DNA matches TRBJ2-5 better. Germline V lookup: CDR1 MDHEN, CDR2 SYDVKM. The CDR3 has 11 residues. CDR3 coding DNA: TGTGCCAGCAGTACGGCCCAGACCCAGTACTTC. Its translation is CASSTAQTQYF.

The chain recombines TRBV5-5 with TRBJ2-3, with D uncertain. CDR1 and CDR2 (germline): SGHKS, YYEKEE (reference sequence). The CDR3 sequence is 15 residues long. V dropped 2 bases and J dropped 1 base, with 11 bases sitting between them. In DNA form, the CDR3 reads TGTGCCAGCAGCTTTGGGGATGCGGGCACAGATACGCAGTATTTT. This codes for CASSFGDAGTDTQYF. Together with reference TRBV5-5 and TRBJ2-3, the CDR3 gives the full variable domain: DAGVTQSPTHLIKTRGQQVTLRCSPISGHKSVSWYQQVLGQGPQFIFQYYEKEERGRGNFPDRFSARQFPNYSSELNVNALLLGDSALYLCASSFGDAGTDTQYFGPGTRLTVL.

In nucleotides, the CDR3 is TGTGCCAGCAGCCCAGGGACAGGCAACGGGAGGACCGGGGAGCTGTTTTTT. It specifies CASSPGTGNGRTGELFF. The rearrangement joins TRBV7-4 to TRBJ2-2; D may be TRBD1 (8 bases). The ends were cut back, 5 bases at V and 5 bases at J, with 21 bases in the middle. This CDR3 is 17 amino acids long. The germline gives CDR1 SGHVT, CDR2 SQSDAQ.

This clonotype was picked up many times. This chain links TRBV20-1 with TRBJ2-5; 7 positions match TRBD1. V lost 4 bases, J lost 5 bases, and 19 bases stayed unmatched. The CDR3 contains 17 residues. Germline V lookup: CDR1 DFQATT, CDR2 SNEGSKA (reference sequence). The CDR3, as DNA: TGCAGTGCTACGGCTGAGGGGGCCCCTGTATGGCGGGAGACCCAGTACTTC. It codes for CSATAEGAPVWRETQYF.

DNA for the CDR3: TGTGCCAGCAGGACAACAGAGGTTTCACCCCTCCACTTT. Protein sequence: CASRTTEVSPLHF. The chain joins TRBV12-3 or TRBV12-4 to TRBJ1-6; D not certain. V lost 6 bases and J 9 bases, leaving 12 bases between the germline ends. The CDR3 runs 13 residues.

This clonotype showed up many times. The rearrangement joins TRBV10-1 to TRBJ2-3; D is possibly TRBD1 (6 bases). The CDR3 sequence is 15 residues long. Trimming removed 6 bases from V and 4 bases from J, with 17 bases in between. Germline V gene lookup returns CDR1 WNHNN and CDR2 SYGVQD (reference sequence). The CDR3 is CASSADRARSDTQYF. CDR3 nucleotide sequence: TGCGCCAGCAGCGCGGACAGAGCGAGATCAGATACGCAGTATTTT.

The chain carries TRBV11-3 and TRBJ2-7, with 9 nucleotides matching TRBD1. The CDR3 has 16 residues. CDR1 is SGHNT, CDR2 YENEEA, per germline. The junction had 9 bases not matched to a gene; V was cut back by 1 base and J by 5 bases. The CDR3 region has the DNA TGTGCCAGCAGCTTAGCGGGGACAGGGTCAAGGAACGAGCAGTACTTC. It yields the protein CASSLAGTGSRNEQYF.

This clonotype was detected many times. The V gene is TRBV29-1, the J gene TRBJ2-5; TRBD1 might be the D (6 bases). This CDR3 comprises 14 residues. The V gene's germline CDR1 is SQVTM and CDR2 ANQGSEA. The ends were cut back, 6 bases at V and 9 bases at J, with 23 bases in the middle. Here the CDR3 reads CSVPKQGPPEAQYF. The CDR3 DNA follows: TGCAGCGTACCCAAACAGGGCCCGCCGGAGGCCCAGTACTTC. The full variable domain, its missing parts supplied by reference TRBV29-1 and TRBJ2-5, is SAVISQKPSRDICQRGTSLTIQCQVDSQVTMMFWYRQQPGQSLTLIATANQGSEATYESGFVIDKFPISRPNLTFSTLTVSNMSPEDSSIYLCSVPKQGPPEAQYFGPGTRLLVL.

The chain couples TRBV9 to TRBJ2-3; D tentatively fits TRBD1 or TRBD2 (5 bases each). The germline V gene encodes CDR1 SGDLS and CDR2 YYNGEE. V was pared by 2 bases and J by 4 bases, with 11 bases between. The length of the CDR3 is 14 residues. Here the CDR3 reads CASSVLGTSDTQYF. CDR3 DNA sequence: TGTGCCAGCAGCGTCTTGGGGACGTCAGATACGCAGTATTTT.

Here the CDR3 DNA reads TGCGCCAGCAGTGAGGGGGCGCGAACAGATACGCAGTATTTT. Its protein is CASSEGARTDTQYF. The chain employs TRBV5-1 and TRBJ2-3, with 7 positions matching TRBD1. From germline, CDR1 is SGHRS and CDR2 YFSETQ. CDR3 size: 14 residues. Unmatched junction bases numbered 6, after V lost 5 bases and J lost 3 bases.

V gene TRBV9 combines with J gene TRBJ2-1; D assignment may be TRBD1 or TRBD2 (5 bases each). With 2 bases removed from V and 13 bases from J, the gap between germline ends came to 16 bases. Germline CDR1 and CDR2: SGDLS and YYNGEE. The CDR3 spans 13 residues. DNA for the CDR3: TGTGCCAGCAGCGTGGGGGTACAAGAGACCCAGTTCTTC. This sequence encodes CASSVGVQETQFF.

This chain links TRBV3-1 with TRBJ1-1; D uncertain. This CDR3 contains 14 residues. The ends were cut back, 4 bases at V and 0 bases at J, with 9 bases in the middle. The V gene's germline CDR1 is LGHDT and CDR2 YNNKEL (reference sequence). CDR3 sequence reads: CASSRSFMNTEAFF. The DNA of the CDR3 is TGTGCCAGCAGCCGCAGCTTCATGAACACTGAAGCTTTCTTT.